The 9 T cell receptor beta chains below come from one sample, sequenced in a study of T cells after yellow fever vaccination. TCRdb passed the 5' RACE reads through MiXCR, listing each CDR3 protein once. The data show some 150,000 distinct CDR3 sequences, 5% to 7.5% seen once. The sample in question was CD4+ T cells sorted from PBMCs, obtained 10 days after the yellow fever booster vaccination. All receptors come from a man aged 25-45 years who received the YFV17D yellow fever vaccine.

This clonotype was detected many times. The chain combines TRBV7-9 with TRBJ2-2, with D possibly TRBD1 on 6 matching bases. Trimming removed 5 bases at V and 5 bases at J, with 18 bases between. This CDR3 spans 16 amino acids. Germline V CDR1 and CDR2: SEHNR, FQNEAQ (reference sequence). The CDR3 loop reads CASSPGTPLGTGELFF. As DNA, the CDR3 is TGTGCCAGCAGCCCAGGGACACCGCTAGGGACCGGGGAGCTGTTTTTT.

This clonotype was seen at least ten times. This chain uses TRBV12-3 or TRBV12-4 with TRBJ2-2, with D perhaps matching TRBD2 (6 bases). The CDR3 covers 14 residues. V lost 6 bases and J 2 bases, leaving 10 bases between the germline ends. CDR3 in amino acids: CASRLAGNTGELFF. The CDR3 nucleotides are TGTGCCAGCAGACTAGCAGGAAACACCGGGGAGCTGTTTTTT.

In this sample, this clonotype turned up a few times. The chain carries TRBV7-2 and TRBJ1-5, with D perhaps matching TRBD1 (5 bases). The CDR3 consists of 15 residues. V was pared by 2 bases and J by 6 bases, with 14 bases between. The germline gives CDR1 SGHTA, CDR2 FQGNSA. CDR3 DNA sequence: TGTGCCAGCAGCTTATATCAGGGTAGGAGTCAGCCCCAGCATTTT. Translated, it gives CASSLYQGRSQPQHF.

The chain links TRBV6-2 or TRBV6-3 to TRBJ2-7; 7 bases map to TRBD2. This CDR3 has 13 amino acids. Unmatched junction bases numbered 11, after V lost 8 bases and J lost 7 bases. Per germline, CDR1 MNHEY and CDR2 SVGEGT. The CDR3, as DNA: TGTGCCAGCGTAGAGGGAGGGCCGGGAGAGCAGTACTTC. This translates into CASVEGGPGEQYF.

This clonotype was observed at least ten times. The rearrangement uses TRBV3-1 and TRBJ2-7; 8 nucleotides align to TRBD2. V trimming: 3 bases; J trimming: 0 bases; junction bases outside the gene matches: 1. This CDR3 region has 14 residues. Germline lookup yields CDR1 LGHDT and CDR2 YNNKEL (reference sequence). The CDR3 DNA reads TGTGCCAGCAGCCAGGCGGGAGGCTCCTACGAGCAGTACTTC. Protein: CASSQAGGSYEQYF.

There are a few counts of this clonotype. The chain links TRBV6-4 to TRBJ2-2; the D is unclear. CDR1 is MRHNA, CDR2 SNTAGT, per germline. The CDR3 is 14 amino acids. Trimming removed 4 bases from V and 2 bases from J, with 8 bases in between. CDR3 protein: CASSVYSNTGELFF. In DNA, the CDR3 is TGTGCCAGCAGTGTTTACAGTAACACCGGGGAGCTGTTTTTT.

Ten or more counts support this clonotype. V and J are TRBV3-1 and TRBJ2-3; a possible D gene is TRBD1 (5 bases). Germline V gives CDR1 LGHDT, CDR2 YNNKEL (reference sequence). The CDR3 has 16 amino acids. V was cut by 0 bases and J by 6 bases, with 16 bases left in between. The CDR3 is CASSQEISGKHDTQYF. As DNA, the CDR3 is TGTGCCAGCAGCCAAGAAATTTCAGGGAAACACGATACGCAGTATTTT.

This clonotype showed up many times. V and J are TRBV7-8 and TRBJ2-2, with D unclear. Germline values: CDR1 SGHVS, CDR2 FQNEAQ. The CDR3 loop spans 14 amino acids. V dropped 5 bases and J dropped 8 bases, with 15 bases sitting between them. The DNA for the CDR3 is TGTGCCAGCAGCCGCCTTTACGGAGCGGGGGAGCTGTTTTTT. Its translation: CASSRLYGAGELFF. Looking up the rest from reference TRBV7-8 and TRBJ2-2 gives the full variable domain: GAGVSQSPRYKVAKRGQDVALRCDPISGHVSLFWYQQALGQGPEFLTYFQNEAQLDKSGLPSDRFFAERPEGSVSTLKIQRTQQEDSAVYLCASSRLYGAGELFFGEGSRLTVL.

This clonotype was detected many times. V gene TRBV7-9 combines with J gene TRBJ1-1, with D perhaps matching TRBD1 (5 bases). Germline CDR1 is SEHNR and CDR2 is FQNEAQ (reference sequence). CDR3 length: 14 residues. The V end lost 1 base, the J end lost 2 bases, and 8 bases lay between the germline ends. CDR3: CASSLETDNTEAFF. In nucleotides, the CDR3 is TGTGCCAGCAGCTTAGAGACAGATAACACTGAAGCTTTCTTT.